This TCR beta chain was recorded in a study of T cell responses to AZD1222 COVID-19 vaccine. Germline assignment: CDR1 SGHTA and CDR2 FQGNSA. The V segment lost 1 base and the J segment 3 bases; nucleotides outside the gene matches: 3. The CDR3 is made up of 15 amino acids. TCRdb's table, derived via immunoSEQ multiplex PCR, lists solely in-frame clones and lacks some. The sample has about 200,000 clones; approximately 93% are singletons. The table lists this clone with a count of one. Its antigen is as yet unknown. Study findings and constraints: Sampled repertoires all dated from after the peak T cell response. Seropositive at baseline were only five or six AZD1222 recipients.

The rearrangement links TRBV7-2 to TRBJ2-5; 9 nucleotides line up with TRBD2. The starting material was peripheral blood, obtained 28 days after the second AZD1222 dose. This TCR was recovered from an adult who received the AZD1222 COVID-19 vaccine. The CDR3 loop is CASSLGTSVKETQYF. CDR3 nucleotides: TGTGCCAGCAGCTTAGGGACTAGCGTTAAAGAGACCCAGTACTTC.